These T cell receptor beta chains were read from a single sample in a study of blood T cell repertoires in COVID-19. The assay was immunoSEQ multiplex PCR, and TCRdb's table has in-frame clones only and misses some. This table has approximately 35,000 clones, about 80% appearing once. The sequencing sample was made of peripheral blood. These TCRs come from a man older than 75 with acute or convalescent COVID-19. The CDR3 runs from the conserved cysteine through the conserved F or W. D genes are given only for firm matches. Size values are once, few and many counts, or a class for expanded clones, and some rows have none.

TRBV28,.,TRBJ2-3,TRBD1,TGTGCCAGCAGTTTTTTATTCGACAGGGAACCAGATACGCAGTATTTT,CASSFLFDREPDTQYF
TRBV6-5,.,TRBJ2-7,TRBD2,TGTGCCAGCAGCCCCGTAGCGGGAGGGCCCAGGGAGCAGTACTTC,CASSPVAGGPREQYF
TRBV11-2,.,TRBJ2-1,TRBD1,TGTGCCAGCAGCTCCCAAAGACAGACAGGGGATTCCTACAATGAGCAGTTCTTC,CASSSQRQTGDSYNEQFF
TRBV6-2/TRBV6-3,.,TRBJ2-3,.,TGTGCCAGCAGTTACACTAGCCGTACCTTACCTCCCACAGATACGCAGTATTTT,CASSYTSRTLPPTDTQYF
TRBV2,.,TRBJ2-7,TRBD1,TGTGCCAGCAGTTGGCAGGGGGCAAGCTACGAGCAGTACTTC,CASSWQGASYEQYF
TRBV15,once,TRBJ2-3,.,TGTGCCACCAGCAGACAACTAGATACGCAGTATTTT,CATSRQLDTQYF
TRBV5-1,few,TRBJ1-1,.,TGCGCCAGCATGGAAAGCGAAATGAACACTGAAGCTTTCTTT,CASMESEMNTEAFF
TRBV2,.,TRBJ1-5,.,TGTGCCAGCAGTGGGGAGTCGGGCAATCAGCCCCAGCATTTT,CASSGESGNQPQHF
TRBV6-4,.,TRBJ2-1,TRBD2,TGTGCCAGCAGTCCAGCCGGGACTAGGGGCTATGAGCAGTTCTTC,CASSPAGTRGYEQFF
TRBV19,.,TRBJ2-7,.,TGTGCCATATCGACAGCCCCCTACTACGAGCAGTACTTC,CAISTAPYYEQYF
TRBV7-3,.,TRBJ2-4,.,TGTGCCAGCAGCTTAACGGGGGGGCCCAAAAACATTCAGTACTTC,CASSLTGGPKNIQYF
TRBV15,few,TRBJ2-2,TRBD2,TGTGCCACCAGCAGAGTCCTAGCGGGGGACAACACCGGGGAGCTGTTTTTT,CATSRVLAGDNTGELFF
TRBV7-9,few,TRBJ2-3,TRBD2,TGTGCCAGCAGCTTAGGAGCGGGGGACACAGATACGCAGTATTTT,CASSLGAGDTDTQYF
TRBV4-3,.,TRBJ1-4,TRBD1,TGCGCCAGCAGCCAAGATAGACAGGGGGCTGAAAAACTGTTTTTT,CASSQDRQGAEKLFF
TRBV3-1/TRBV3-2,once,TRBJ1-1,.,TGTGCCAGCAGCCAGGGGGGGACGAGGAGCACTGAAGCTTTCTTT,CASSQGGTRSTEAFF
TRBV5-6,.,TRBJ2-7,TRBD2,TGTGCCAGCAGCTTGGGCTTTAGCGGGACCTACATCTACGAGCAGTACTTC,CASSLGFSGTYIYEQYF
TRBV6-1,.,TRBJ1-3,.,TGTGCCAGCAGTGAACGGGGGGTTGGGACTGGAAACACCATATATTTT,CASSERGVGTGNTIYF
TRBV7-8,.,TRBJ2-7,TRBD2,TGTGCCAGCAGCCTAAGGACTAGCGGGAGAAGCGAGCAGTACTTC,CASSLRTSGRSEQYF
TRBV2,.,TRBJ2-1,TRBD2,TGTGCCAGCAGTCGGGGACTAGCGGGTGAGCAGTTCTTC,CASSRGLAGEQFF
TRBV27,.,TRBJ1-5,TRBD1,TGTGCCAGCAGTTTTAGAGAAGGGACAGGGCAAAATCAGCCCCAGCATTTT,CASSFREGTGQNQPQHF
TRBV28,.,TRBJ1-1,.,TGTGCCAGCAGTCTGGAGGACAGTATGAACACTGAAGCTTTCTTT,CASSLEDSMNTEAFF
TRBV2,once,TRBJ1-4,.,TGTGCCAGCAACCTAGGGAGCTTTAATGAAAAACTGTTTTTT,CASNLGSFNEKLFF
TRBV28,.,TRBJ2-7,TRBD1,TGTGCCAGCAGACCCTACAGGGGGCGCGGGTCCTACGAGCAGTACTTC,CASRPYRGRGSYEQYF
TRBV4-2,.,TRBJ2-5,TRBD2,TGTGCCAGCAGCCAAGAGTCGGCTAGCGGGGCCGGGTACCAAGAGACCCAGTACTTC,CASSQESASGAGYQETQYF
TRBV7-8,.,TRBJ2-7,TRBD1,TGTGCCAGCAGCATACGGGACAGGGAGTTGGACGAGCAGTACTTC,CASSIRDRELDEQYF
TRBV6-2/TRBV6-3,.,TRBJ1-5,.,TGTGCCAGCAGTTCGGAGGACGGTGGATATAGCAATCAGCCCCAGCATTTT,CASSSEDGGYSNQPQHF
TRBV7-3,.,TRBJ2-2,.,TGTGCCAGCAGCTTAAGTCCGGTTACCGGGGAGCTGTTTTTT,CASSLSPVTGELFF
TRBV12-3/TRBV12-4,.,TRBJ2-5,.,TGTGCCAGCGGCAGGGGTCAAGAGACCCAGTACTTC,CASGRGQETQYF
TRBV10-3,.,TRBJ2-2,.,TGTGCCATCAGTGACGAGTCGTCGCAGAACACCGGGGAGCTGTTTTTT,CAISDESSQNTGELFF
TRBV12-3/TRBV12-4,.,TRBJ1-6,.,TGTGCCAGCAGTGGGACATTTTCACCCCTCCACTTT,CASSGTFSPLHF
TRBV19,.,TRBJ2-1,.,TGTGCCAGTAGTATAGTAGCCGGAAGATTAAAGTTCTTC,CASSIVAGRLKFF
TRBV6-2/TRBV6-3,.,TRBJ2-1,.,TGTGCCAGCAGTGCACCCCAATGGGCCCTACAGTTCTTC,CASSAPQWALQFF
TRBV11-2,.,TRBJ2-7,.,TGTGCCAGCAGCTTAGATCTTGACCGGGGATCCCTATACGAGCAGTACTTC,CASSLDLDRGSLYEQYF
TRBV11-3,few,TRBJ2-5,.,TGTGCCAGCAGCTTTGAGGCTCAAGAGACCCAGTACTTC,CASSFEAQETQYF
TRBV7-6,.,TRBJ1-6,.,TGTGCCAGCAGCAGCAGGGGAAGCTCCTATAATTCACCCCTCCACTTT,CASSSRGSSYNSPLHF
TRBV6-5,.,TRBJ2-1,TRBD2,TGTGCCAGCAGTTCAGGCGGGGGGACCTACAATGAGCAGTTCTTC,CASSSGGGTYNEQFF
TRBV15,.,TRBJ2-6,TRBD2,TGTGCCACCAGCGTCTCGCGGGGGGGCTTTGGGGCCAACGTCCTGACTTTC,CATSVSRGGFGANVLTF
TRBV18,few,TRBJ1-4,.,TGTGCCAGCTCACCCGTCAACAGGGTAAATGAAAAACTGTTTTTT,CASSPVNRVNEKLFF
TRBV7-8,.,TRBJ1-2,TRBD1,TGTGCCAGCAGCTTCCCCGGGACAGGGGCTTCTGGCTACACCTTC,CASSFPGTGASGYTF
TRBV7-9,.,TRBJ1-1,TRBD1,TGTGCCAGCAGCCCCTCAAGACAGGGTGGCACTGAAGCTTTCTTT,CASSPSRQGGTEAFF
TRBV4-3,.,TRBJ2-5,TRBD2,TGCGCCAGCAGCCAAAGGGGACTAGCGGAAGAGACCCAGTACTTC,CASSQRGLAEETQYF
TRBV7-2,few,TRBJ1-5,TRBD1,TGTGCCAGCAGCCAGGGGGACAGCAATCAGCCCCAGCATTTT,CASSQGDSNQPQHF
TRBV4-1,.,TRBJ2-7,TRBD2,TGCGCCAGCAGCCTCTCCGGGACTAGCGGGGCCTACGAGCAGTACTTC,CASSLSGTSGAYEQYF
TRBV14,few,TRBJ2-7,TRBD1,TGTGCCAGCAGCCTCACGGGACAGGGGGCTTACGAGCAGTACTTC,CASSLTGQGAYEQYF
TRBV2,.,TRBJ2-4,.,TGTGCCAGCAGTGAAGCGCGAAACATTCAGTACTTC,CASSEARNIQYF
TRBV19,.,TRBJ2-7,.,TGTGCCAGTAGTCGGTCCGGGAGTGTCTACGAGCAGTACTTC,CASSRSGSVYEQYF
TRBV19,.,TRBJ2-3,.,TGTGCCAGCAAGACACCTTCGAGAACAGATACGCAGTATTTT,CASKTPSRTDTQYF
TRBV4-1,.,TRBJ2-2,TRBD2,TGCGCCAGCAGCCAGAGGACTAGCGGGGGGAGAGTCGGGGAGCTGTTTTTT,CASSQRTSGGRVGELFF
TRBV5-1,few,TRBJ1-1,.,TGCGCCAGCAGCTCCGCTCAGACAGGTAACACTGAAGCTTTCTTT,CASSSAQTGNTEAFF
TRBV5-8,.,TRBJ2-7,.,TGTGCCAGCACGGGGAGGATCTACGAGCAGTACTTC,CASTGRIYEQYF
TRBV7-2,.,TRBJ2-5,.,TGTGCCAGCAGCTCCACAGGAATAGAGACCCAGTACTTC,CASSSTGIETQYF
TRBV12-5,.,TRBJ2-5,.,TGTGCTAGTGGTTTGGTAGTAGGAGAAGAGACCCAGTACTTC,CASGLVVGEETQYF